This entry concerns a single T cell receptor beta chain. The target antigen is unknown. One entry per CDR3 protein results from TCRdb running MiXCR on the 5' RACE reads. This sample has about 320,000 distinct CDR3 sequences; about 11% occur once, and the top ten carry about 3.3%. This entry is derived from a study of T cells after yellow fever vaccination. Study results and caveats: It was a weaker secondary response, yet one that peaked faster, at day 5 versus 15.

In germline, CDR1 is SGHRS, CDR2 YFSETQ. The CDR3 contains 15 residues. V lost 3 bases and J 0 bases, leaving 9 bases between the germline ends. The V call is TRBV5-1, the J call TRBJ2-2, with D possibly called TRBD1 or TRBD2 (5 bases each). The clonotype comes from a man aged 18 to 29 who received the YFV17D yellow fever vaccine. The sample in question was CD4+ T cells sorted from PBMCs, obtained 45 days after the yellow fever booster vaccination. The CDR3 DNA is TGCGCCAGCAGCTGGGACGGAGCGAACACCGGGGAGCTGTTTTTT. Translating gives CASSWDGANTGELFF.